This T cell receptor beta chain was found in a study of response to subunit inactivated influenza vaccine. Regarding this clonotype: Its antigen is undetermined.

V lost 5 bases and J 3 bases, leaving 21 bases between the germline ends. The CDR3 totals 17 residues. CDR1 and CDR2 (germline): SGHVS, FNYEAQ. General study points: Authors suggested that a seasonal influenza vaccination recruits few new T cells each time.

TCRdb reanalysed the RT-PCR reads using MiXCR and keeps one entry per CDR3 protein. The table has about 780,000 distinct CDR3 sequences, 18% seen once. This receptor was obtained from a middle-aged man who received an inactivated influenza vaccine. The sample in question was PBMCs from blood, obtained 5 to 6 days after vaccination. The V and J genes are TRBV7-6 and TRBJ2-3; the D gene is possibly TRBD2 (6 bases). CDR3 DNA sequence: TGTGCCAGCAGCCCATTCAGTCGCGGGATATTTACAGATACGCAGTATTTT. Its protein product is CASSPFSRGIFTDTQYF. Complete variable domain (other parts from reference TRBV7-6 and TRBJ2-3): GAGVSQSPRYKVTKRGQDVALRCDPISGHVSLYWYRQALGQGPEFLTYFNYEAQQDKSGLPNDRFSAERPEGSISTLTIQRTEQRDSAMYRCASSPFSRGIFTDTQYFGPGTRLTVL.